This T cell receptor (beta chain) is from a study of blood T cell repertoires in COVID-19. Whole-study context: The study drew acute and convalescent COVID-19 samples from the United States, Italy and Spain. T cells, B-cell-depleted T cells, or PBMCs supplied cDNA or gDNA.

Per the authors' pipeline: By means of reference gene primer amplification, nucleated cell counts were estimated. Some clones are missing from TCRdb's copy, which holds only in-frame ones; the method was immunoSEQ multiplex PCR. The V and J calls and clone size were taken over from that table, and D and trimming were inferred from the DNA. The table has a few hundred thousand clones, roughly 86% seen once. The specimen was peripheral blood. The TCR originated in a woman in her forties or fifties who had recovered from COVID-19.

The chain's CDR3 is CASSSPGQGKLGYTF. For the CDR3, the DNA is TGTGCCAGCAGTTCACCGGGACAGGGGAAGCTTGGCTACACCTTC. The chain combines TRBV5-4 with TRBJ1-2; 10 nucleotides agree with TRBD1. The germline V gene encodes CDR1 SGHNT and CDR2 YYREEE (reference sequence). V shed 5 bases, J shed 7 bases, and the junction held 11 bases outside the gene matches. The CDR3 runs to 15 residues.